Below, 7 T cell receptor beta chains from the same sample are listed, as sequenced in a study of Ad26.COV2.S vaccination and SARS-CoV-2 variants (TCRdb year 2021). The library was obtained by the immunoSEQ multiplex PCR assay. The table comes from immuneACCESS by way of TCRdb, which keeps in-frame sequences with V and J called. Part of the clones is missing from these tables; in studies checked, under half for an unresolved V gene and the rest for unknown reasons. Recorded for this sample are some 340,000 clones; around four fifths of them occurred a single time. The ten largest clones add up to 2.1% of the sample. Per the publication, the treatment or condition label means: approximately 18 received Ad26.COV2.S at low or high dose, single or two shots; roughly five received placebo; per-sample allocation not given. For vaccine and placebo recipients, the sequenced repertoires came from samples collected on day 63 after the first injection.

Sequenced here: peripheral blood, sampled in a trial of Ad26.COV2.S vaccine versus placebo. The receptors here all came from a person between 18 and 59 years old who received the Ad26.COV2.S COVID-19 vaccine or a placebo.

The chain combines TRBV12-3 or TRBV12-4 with TRBJ1-5, with D unclear. This CDR3 has 11 residues. V lost 5 bases to trimming and J lost 9 bases, with 8 bases between them. DNA of the CDR3: TGTGCCAGCAGTGTCCTCGGGCCCCAGCATTTT. This gives the protein CASSVLGPQHF.

V is TRBV2 and J is TRBJ1-2, with TRBD1 matching over 10 bases. The CDR3 contains 15 residues. Per the germline V gene, CDR1 is SNHLY and CDR2 is FYNNEI. Trimming removed 8 bases from V and 0 bases from J; junction bases left unmatched: 6. CDR3 residues: CASRDRGRANYGYTF. The CDR3 DNA sequence: TGTGCCAGCCGGGACAGGGGCAGAGCTAACTATGGCTACACCTTC.

The chain joins TRBV11-3 to TRBJ2-1; D is possibly TRBD2 (6 bases). Germline CDR1 and CDR2: SGHNT and YENEEA. The CDR3 loop spans 16 amino acids. With 5 bases removed from V and 0 bases from J, the gap between germline ends came to 14 bases. This CDR3 reads CASSPGGVSSYNEQFF. CDR3 sequence (DNA): TGTGCCAGCAGCCCCGGGGGTGTGAGCTCCTACAATGAGCAGTTCTTC.

The chain joins TRBV18 to TRBJ2-2; either TRBD1 or TRBD2 may supply D (5 bases each). Trimming shortened V by 5 bases and J by 6 bases, and 19 bases separated the two germline ends. This CDR3 contains 16 residues. In germline, CDR1 is KGHSH, CDR2 LQKENI. The CDR3 spells CASSATGTIGAGELFF. DNA of the CDR3: TGTGCCAGCTCAGCGACCGGGACGATCGGGGCCGGGGAGCTGTTTTTT.

The chain links TRBV11-2 to TRBJ1-3; D remains ambiguous. Trimming cost V 5 bases and J 4 bases, with 12 bases left between them. This CDR3 region has 14 residues. Germline V gene data show CDR1 as SGHAT and CDR2 as FQNNGV. The CDR3: CASSLDPEGNTIYF. Here the CDR3 DNA reads TGTGCCAGCAGCCTCGACCCCGAAGGAAACACCATATATTTT.

This sequence joins TRBV10-3 and TRBJ2-3; D is unresolved. V lost 7 bases, J lost 2 bases, and 13 bases lay in between. Germline-derived CDR1 and CDR2 are ENHRY and SYGVKD. The length of the CDR3 is 14 residues. The CDR3: CAITRSPVTDTQYF. Written as DNA, the CDR3 is TGTGCCATCACGCGGTCCCCAGTCACAGATACGCAGTATTTT.

This chain uses TRBV18 with TRBJ1-5; TRBD1 matches at 7 bases. Unmatched junction bases numbered 6, after V lost 4 bases and J lost 0 bases. Looked up from germline, CDR1 is KGHSH and CDR2 is LQKENI. The length of the CDR3 is 16 residues. The CDR3 nucleotides are TGTGCCAGCTCACTTGGGACAGACAATAGCAATCAGCCCCAGCATTTT. Protein product: CASSLGTDNSNQPQHF. Together with reference TRBV18 and TRBJ1-5, the CDR3 gives the full variable domain: NAGVMQNPRHLVRRRGQEARLRCSPMKGHSHVYWYRQLPEEGLKFMVYLQKENIIDESGMPKERFSAEFPKEGPSILRIQQVVRGDSAAYFCASSLGTDNSNQPQHFGDGTRLSIL.